The next 14 T cell receptor beta chains were all read from a single sample in a study of regulatory T cells in long-lasting Graves disease. Indicated time point: newly diagnosed GD, antithyroid drugs for less than 3 months. RNA extracted from PBMCs served as the sequencing template. According to the study, TCR beta libraries were built with iRepertoire HTBI primers and CDR3-region Arm-PCR. TCRdb redid the calling of the multiplex PCR reads with MiXCR, one entry per CDR3 protein. The table records about 520,000 distinct CDR3 sequences, 12% of them present only once. This same sample was also taken into another study, of T cells in Graves' hyperthyroidism and ophthalmopathy.

Sequencing used peripheral blood mononuclear cells (PBMCs), obtained at new diagnosis, from a patient treated with antithyroid drugs. The source is a woman aged 25 to 39 with Graves disease.

The chain is built from TRBV25-1 and TRBJ2-5; D tentatively reads TRBD1 or TRBD2 (5 bases each). Deletions cut 0 bases from V and 4 bases from J, with 15 bases between. The germline V gene encodes CDR1 MGHDK and CDR2 SYGVNS. This CDR3 has 16 amino acids. The CDR3: CASSEYRGRVAETQYF. As DNA, the CDR3 is TGTGCCAGCAGTGAATATCGGGGCAGGGTGGCAGAGACCCAGTACTTC. The whole variable domain, remainder taken from reference TRBV25-1 and TRBJ2-5, is EADIYQTPRYLVIGTGKKITLECSQTMGHDKMYWYQQDPGMELHLIHYSYGVNSTEKGDLSSESTVSRIRTEHFPLTLESARPSHTSQYLCASSEYRGRVAETQYFGPGTRLLVL.

This clonotype has ten or more counts. This sequence joins TRBV6-1 and TRBJ2-2; D gene ambiguous. Germline CDR1 MNHNS, CDR2 SASEGT. V shed 7 bases and J shed 1 base, with 13 bases lying between them. The CDR3 is made up of 15 amino acids. CDR3 sequence: CASIQMGLNTGELFF. CDR3 nucleotides: TGTGCCAGCATTCAAATGGGCCTGAACACCGGGGAGCTGTTTTTT.

This clonotype has ten or more counts. The gene calls are TRBV7-2 and TRBJ2-7; unclear D gene. The CDR3 spans 12 residues. Deletions cut 4 bases from V and 3 bases from J, with 7 bases between. The V gene's germline CDR1 is SGHTA and CDR2 FQGNSA. CDR3 region: CASSSSVYEQYF. CDR3 DNA sequence: TGTGCCAGCAGCTCTTCCGTCTACGAGCAGTACTTC.

This clonotype was counted ten times or more. The rearrangement joins TRBV7-2 to TRBJ1-1; D remains ambiguous. This CDR3 contains 11 residues. Per germline, CDR1 SGHTA and CDR2 FQGNSA. V was trimmed by 4 bases and J by 3 bases, leaving 3 bases between them. The CDR3 DNA reads as TGTGCCAGCAGCTGGGACACTGAAGCTTTCTTT. Residues: CASSWDTEAFF.

The sample holds many counts of this clonotype. This sequence joins TRBV7-9 and TRBJ2-7, with D possibly being TRBD2 (6 bases). The CDR3 length is 12 residues. Germline V gene data show CDR1 as SEHNR and CDR2 as FQNEAQ (reference sequence). The germline V and J ends were trimmed by 4 bases and 11 bases, with 15 bases remaining between them. The CDR3 reads CASSWGDFQEYF. The CDR3 nucleotides are TGTGCCAGCAGCTGGGGGGATTTTCAGGAGTACTTC.

At least ten counts were recorded for this clonotype. The chain recombines TRBV24-1 with TRBJ2-1; D call uncertain. CDR1 and CDR2 (germline): KGHDR, SFDVKD. This CDR3 contains 13 residues. The V and J ends lost 6 bases and 4 bases respectively, with 9 bases between them. CDR3 nucleotides: TGTGCCACCAGTAACGGAATTTACAATGAGCAGTTCTTC. Its translation: CATSNGIYNEQFF.

This clonotype was seen repeatedly, ten times or more. The J gene is TRBJ1-3, the V gene TRBV3-1; TRBD1 agrees at 7 bases. Germline V gene data show CDR1 as LGHDT and CDR2 as YNNKEL (reference sequence). V gave up 2 bases and J gave up 8 bases; unmatched junction bases: 9. The CDR3 length is 15 residues. CDR3 sequence reads: CASSQPTGQDHTIYF. The CDR3 nucleotides are TGTGCCAGCAGCCAACCGACAGGACAGGACCACACCATATATTTT.

This clonotype occurred many times. The chain carries TRBV28 and TRBJ2-5; perhaps TRBD1 as D (6 bases). Germline CDR1 and CDR2: MDHEN and SYDVKM. V dropped 3 bases and J dropped 6 bases, with 11 bases sitting between them. This CDR3 has 13 residues. CDR3 DNA: TGTGCCAGCAGTTTTCCCGGGGACAAGACCCAGTACTTC. Its protein product is CASSFPGDKTQYF. The variable domain in full, completed from reference TRBV28 and TRBJ2-5, reads DVKVTQSSRYLVKRTGEKVFLECVQDMDHENMFWYRQDPGLGLRLIYFSYDVKMKEKGDIPEGYSVSREKKERFSLILESASTNQTSMYLCASSFPGDKTQYFGPGTRLLVL.

This clonotype was seen ten or more times. The J gene is TRBJ2-3, the V gene TRBV29-1, with 10 bases fitting TRBD2. The germline gives CDR1 SQVTM, CDR2 ANQGSEA. This CDR3 region has 13 residues. Trimming removed 6 bases from V and 11 bases from J; junction bases left unmatched: 11. The CDR3 region has the DNA TGCAGCGTGCTAGCGGGAGATCATTCAGGGCAGTATTTT. Translating it yields CSVLAGDHSGQYF.

DNA of the CDR3: TGTGTCACAACGACAGGATCGGGTGGCTACACCTTC. Translating gives CVTTTGSGGYTF. The rearrangement links TRBV2 to TRBJ1-2, with D maybe TRBD1 (6 bases). Germline V gene data show CDR1 as SNHLY and CDR2 as FYNNEI. The CDR3 spans 12 residues.

Ten or more counts support this clonotype. This sequence joins TRBV5-4 and TRBJ2-3, with D unclear. Germline CDR1 is SGHNT and CDR2 is YYREEE (reference sequence). This CDR3 comprises 11 residues. V shed 4 bases and J shed 6 bases, with 6 bases lying between them. The CDR3 DNA reads as TGTGCCAGCAGCAATAGGGATACGCAGTATTTT. Amino acids: CASSNRDTQYF. The complete variable domain, with remaining parts taken from reference TRBV5-4 and TRBJ2-3, reads ETGVTQSPTHLIKTRGQQVTLRCSSQSGHNTVSWYQQALGQGPQFIFQYYREEENGRGNFPPRFSGLQFPNYSSELNVNALELDDSALYLCASSNRDTQYFGPGTRLTVL.

There are many counts of this clonotype. The rearrangement joins TRBV5-1 to TRBJ2-2; D unresolved. V was trimmed by 0 bases and J by 4 bases, leaving 10 bases between them. The CDR3 has 15 amino acids. Germline V CDR1 and CDR2: SGHRS, YFSETQ. The chain's CDR3 is CASSLAVTTTGELFF. The CDR3 DNA follows: TGCGCCAGCAGCTTGGCCGTTACAACCACCGGGGAGCTGTTTTTT.

This clonotype was seen ten or more times. The chain combines TRBV7-9 with TRBJ2-7; D not resolved. Trimming pared 1 base from V and 9 bases from J, leaving 10 bases between. Per the germline V gene, CDR1 is SEHNR and CDR2 is FQNEAQ (reference sequence). The CDR3 is 12 amino acids. The CDR3: CASSLEGAVQYF. In DNA, the CDR3 is TGTGCCAGCAGCTTAGAAGGAGCCGTGCAGTACTTC.

This chain joins TRBV10-2 and TRBJ2-2; D perhaps matches TRBD1 (6 bases). This CDR3 spans 18 amino acids. Germline V gene sequence: CDR1 WSHSY, CDR2 SAAADI. Trimming took 4 bases from V and 0 from J, leaving 18 bases between them. In nucleotides, the CDR3 is TGCGCCAGCAGTGGACCGGCCCCAGGGGCGACGAACACCGGGGAGCTGTTTTTT. Amino acid sequence: CASSGPAPGATNTGELFF.